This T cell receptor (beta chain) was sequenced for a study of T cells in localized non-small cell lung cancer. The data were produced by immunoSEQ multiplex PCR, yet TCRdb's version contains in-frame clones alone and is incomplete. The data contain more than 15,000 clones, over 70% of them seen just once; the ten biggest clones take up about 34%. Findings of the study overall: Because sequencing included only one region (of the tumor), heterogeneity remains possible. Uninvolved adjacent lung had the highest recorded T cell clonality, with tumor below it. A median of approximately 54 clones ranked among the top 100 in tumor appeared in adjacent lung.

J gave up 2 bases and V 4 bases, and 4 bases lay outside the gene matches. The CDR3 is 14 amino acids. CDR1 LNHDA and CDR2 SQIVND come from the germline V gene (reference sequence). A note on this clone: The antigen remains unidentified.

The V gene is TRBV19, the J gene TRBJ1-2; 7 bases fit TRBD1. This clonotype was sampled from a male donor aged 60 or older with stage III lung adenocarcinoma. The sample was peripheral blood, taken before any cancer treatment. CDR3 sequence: CASSTATGNYGYTF. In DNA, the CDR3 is TGTGCCAGTAGTACGGCGACAGGGAACTATGGCTACACCTTC. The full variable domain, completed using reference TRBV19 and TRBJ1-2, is DGGITQSPKYLFRKEGQNVTLSCEQNLNHDAMYWYRQDPGQGLRLIYYSQIVNDFQKGDIAEGYSVSREKKESFPLTVTSAQKNPTAFYLCASSTATGNYGYTFGSGTRLTVV.